This TCR beta chain was sequenced for a study of blood T cell repertoires in COVID-19. The wider study: The United States, Italy and Spain were the sources of the acute and convalescent COVID-19 samples. T cells, B-cell-depleted T cells, or PBMCs supplied cDNA or gDNA.

The data were produced by immunoSEQ multiplex PCR, yet TCRdb's version contains in-frame clones alone and is incomplete. Among a few hundred thousand clones listed, about nine tenths were seen once. Sequencing input: PBMCs or T cells enriched from blood (not recorded which). The TCR comes from a human donor in a cohort exposed to, infected with or recovered from COVID-19 (not recorded which). The donor label of this sample is uncertain.

Written as DNA, the CDR3 is TGCGCCAGCAGCGTAGGTTCGGGGGGCTCTAAGTTCTTC. Its translation: CASSVGSGGSKFF. The chain employs TRBV5-1 and TRBJ2-1, with D possibly matching TRBD2 (7 bases). CDR1 and CDR2 from the germline V gene are SGHRS and YFSETQ. The CDR3 extends over 13 amino acids. The V end was cut by 4 bases, the J end by 14 bases, with 19 bases between.